One and the same sample provided the 10 T cell receptor beta chains below, sequenced in a study of T cells in Graves' hyperthyroidism and ophthalmopathy (dated by TCRdb to between 2019 and 2020). The library came from multiplex PCR. Sequencing relied on an Illumina HiSeq 2000. Amplification of TCR beta CDR3 regions was carried out from RNA transcripts. For the first round of RT-PCR on the TCR CDR3, the HTBI primer set was used together with the Qiagen OneStep RT-PCR kit. TCRdb reanalyzed the raw reads on its own, using fastp at Q25 for trimming and MiXCR for clone calling, and kept in-frame beta chains. Rows are unified per CDR3 protein, each entry keeping the most common DNA and genes. The sample table records 600,000 to 750,000 distinct CDR3 sequences; roughly 17% of these occur just once. About 14% of the sample comes from the top ten. Sequencing used blood. The receptors stem from a man between 50 and 59 years old with Graves' hyperthyroidism.

Many counts were recorded for this clonotype. This chain joins TRBV27 and TRBJ2-5; no reliable D call. Germline-derived CDR1 and CDR2 are MNHEY and SMNVEV (reference sequence). The V and J ends lost 5 bases and 1 base respectively, with 11 bases between them. The CDR3 sequence is 14 residues long. CDR3 coding DNA: TGTGCCAGCAGTCTAAGGGATTTCCAAGAGACCCAGTACTTC. Its translation is CASSLRDFQETQYF.

At least ten counts were recorded for this clonotype. The CDR3 region is CASSSEGQGFNSPLHF. The CDR3 DNA sequence: TGTGCCAGTAGTTCGGAAGGACAGGGGTTTAATTCACCCCTCCACTTT. The genes are TRBV19 and TRBJ1-6, with TRBD1 matching over 9 bases. With 5 bases clipped from V and 6 bases from J, the junction kept 8 bases outside the gene matches. Germline CDR1 is LNHDA and CDR2 is SQIVND (reference sequence). This CDR3 region has 16 residues.

The chain has TRBV3-1 and TRBJ2-5; no clear D. Germline V CDR1 and CDR2: LGHDT, YNNKEL (reference sequence). The CDR3 runs 12 residues. The V end lost 0 bases, the J end lost 7 bases, and 6 bases lay between the germline ends. In nucleotides, the CDR3 is TGTGCCAGCAGCCAAGAGGGTGGGACCCAGTACTTC. Protein product: CASSQEGGTQYF.

This clonotype was recorded at least ten times. This chain joins TRBV28 and TRBJ2-7; 8 positions agree with TRBD1. V shed 3 bases, J shed 5 bases, and the junction held 9 bases outside the gene matches. CDR1 MDHEN and CDR2 SYDVKM come from the germline V gene. The CDR3 has 15 residues. The CDR3 bases are TGTGCCAGCAGTTTTCAAGGACAGGGAAACCACGAGCAGTACTTC. Translated: CASSFQGQGNHEQYF.

This clonotype was found many times. The V call is TRBV7-8, the J call TRBJ1-5; 8 nucleotides match TRBD1. Germline values: CDR1 SGHVS, CDR2 FQNEAQ. This CDR3 comprises 16 residues. V trimming: 5 bases; J trimming: 0 bases; junction bases outside the gene matches: 6. CDR3 sequence reads: CASSDGTGHSNQPQHF. CDR3 bases: TGTGCCAGCAGCGACGGGACAGGACATAGCAATCAGCCCCAGCATTTT.

This clonotype showed up many times. The rearrangement uses TRBV28 and TRBJ1-1; no clear D. Germline V CDR1 and CDR2: MDHEN, SYDVKM. Trimming removed 5 bases from V and 0 bases from J, with 22 bases in between. The CDR3 spans 18 residues. The CDR3 reads CASSTPGLPVGLNTEAFF. DNA for the CDR3: TGTGCCAGCAGTACACCTGGACTGCCGGTGGGTTTGAACACTGAAGCTTTCTTT.

This clonotype was found many times. V gene TRBV7-8 combines with J gene TRBJ1-2; 8 positions match TRBD1. CDR1 is SGHVS, CDR2 FQNEAQ, per germline. After removal of 3 bases from V and 4 bases from J, the junction contained 7 bases not matched to a gene. This CDR3 contains 15 residues. CDR3 region: CASSLRDRSVYGYTF. The CDR3 region has the DNA TGTGCCAGCAGCTTGCGGGACAGGTCCGTCTATGGCTACACCTTC.

There are many counts of this clonotype. This chain connects TRBV28 to TRBJ1-2; the match to TRBD1 covers 9 bases. The ends lost 6 bases at V and 4 bases at J; junction bases unmatched: 3. Germline CDR1 MDHEN, CDR2 SYDVKM. The CDR3 covers 13 residues. CDR3 sequence (DNA): TGTGCCAGCAGCACAGGGGGCGGCTATGGCTACACCTTC. Translation gives CASSTGGGYGYTF.

Comments on this clonotype: One end of the junction does not line up with germline, which may come from a read error. The CDR3 DNA is TGTGCCAACAGCTTTTACCGGGACAGGCGGGAAAAACTGTTTTTT. This translates into CANSFYRDRREKLFF. This rearrangement joins TRBV7-2 to TRBJ1-4; 8 bases are shared with TRBD1. Per germline, CDR1 SGHTA and CDR2 FQGNSA. This CDR3 is 15 amino acids long.

The J gene is TRBJ1-2, the V gene TRBV30; D remains unclear. V was pared by 0 bases and J by 9 bases, with 17 bases between. The CDR3 has 14 amino acids. The germline CDR1 and CDR2 sequences are GTSNPN and SVGIG (reference sequence). The chain's CDR3 is CAWSVATRFASYTF. DNA for the CDR3: TGTGCCTGGAGTGTAGCCACCCGATTCGCGAGCTACACCTTC.